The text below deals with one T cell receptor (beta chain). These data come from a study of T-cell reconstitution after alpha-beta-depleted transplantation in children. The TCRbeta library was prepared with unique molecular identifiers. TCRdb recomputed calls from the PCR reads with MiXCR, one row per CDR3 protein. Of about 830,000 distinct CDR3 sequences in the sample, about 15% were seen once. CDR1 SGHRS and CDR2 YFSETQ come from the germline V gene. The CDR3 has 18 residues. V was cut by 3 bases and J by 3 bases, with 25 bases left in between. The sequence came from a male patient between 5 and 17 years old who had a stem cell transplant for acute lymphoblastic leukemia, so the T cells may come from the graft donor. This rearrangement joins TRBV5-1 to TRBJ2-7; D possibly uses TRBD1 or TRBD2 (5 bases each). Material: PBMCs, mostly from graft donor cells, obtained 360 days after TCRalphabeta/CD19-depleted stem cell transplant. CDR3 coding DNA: TGCGCCAGCAGCTATGGGGGAGTAACAACCCCCATCATCTACGAGCAGTACTTC. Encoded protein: CASSYGGVTTPIIYEQYF.